The 27 T cell receptor beta chains presented below share a single source sample, sequenced in a study of T cell changes during pregnancy in multiple sclerosis. Some clones are missing from TCRdb's copy, which holds only in-frame ones; the method was immunoSEQ multiplex PCR. Of tens of thousands of clones listed, roughly 92% are singletons. Here the sequenced sample was peripheral blood, taken in the third trimester of pregnancy. The receptor set was obtained from a female donor in good health, enrolled as a control in a pregnancy study.

The CDR3 nucleotides are TGTGCCAGCAGCTCAACATCAGTCAATGAAAAACTGTTTTTT. It is translated as CASSSTSVNEKLFF. V is TRBV5-6 and J is TRBJ1-4; D is ambiguous. From germline, CDR1 is SGHDT and CDR2 YYEEEE. CDR3 length equals 14 residues. Trimming stripped 3 bases from V and 5 bases from J, with 11 bases between.

This chain joins TRBV10-3 and TRBJ1-5; 7 bases map to TRBD1. The CDR3 has 15 residues. Germline V lookup: CDR1 ENHRY, CDR2 SYGVKD. V lost 7 bases to trimming and J lost 7 bases; unmatched junction nucleotides: 13. The CDR3: CAIMDDRALGQPQHF. The DNA of the CDR3 is TGTGCCATCATGGACGACAGGGCGTTAGGCCAGCCCCAGCATTTT.

This chain uses TRBV27 with TRBJ2-1; D gene unclear. The length of the CDR3 is 14 residues. Germline values: CDR1 MNHEY, CDR2 SMNVEV (reference sequence). V gave up 0 bases and J gave up 4 bases, with 7 bases separating them. The CDR3 region has the DNA TGTGCCAGCAGTTTATCGACTGGGTACAATGAGCAGTTCTTC. The encoded protein is CASSLSTGYNEQFF.

This clone showed up just once. This chain connects TRBV7-7 to TRBJ2-7; 9 nucleotides align to TRBD2. Looked up from germline, CDR1 is SSHAT and CDR2 is FNYEAQ (reference sequence). The J segment lost 5 bases and the V segment lost 5 bases, leaving 13 bases of the junction unmatched. The CDR3 runs to 16 residues. This CDR3 is CASSPYWASGEHEQYF. CDR3 nucleotide sequence: TGTGCCAGCAGCCCTTACTGGGCTAGCGGGGAGCACGAGCAGTACTTC.

The gene calls are TRBV14 and TRBJ1-6; 8 bases are a match to TRBD1. After removal of 4 bases from V and 7 bases from J, the junction contained 6 bases not matched to a gene. Germline lookup yields CDR1 SGHDN and CDR2 FVKESK. The CDR3 runs to 15 residues. CDR3 region: CASSPIGTGNSPLHF. Written as DNA, the CDR3 is TGTGCCAGCAGCCCGATAGGGACAGGAAATTCACCCCTCCACTTT.

This chain connects TRBV27 to TRBJ2-7, with D possibly being TRBD1 (6 bases). Germline CDR1 and CDR2: MNHEY and SMNVEV (reference sequence). Trimming removed 3 bases at V and 5 bases at J, with 14 bases between. CDR3 length: 14 amino acids. DNA of the CDR3: TGTGCCAGCAGTTTCCTGGGGGCCGCCAACGAGCAGTACTTC. Its translation: CASSFLGAANEQYF.

The V and J genes are TRBV28 and TRBJ1-2; D perhaps matches TRBD1 (6 bases). V was pared by 5 bases and J by 0 bases, with 13 bases between. The CDR3 consists of 15 residues. Per germline, CDR1 MDHEN and CDR2 SYDVKM. CDR3: CASSTNRVANYGYTF. The DNA for the CDR3 is TGTGCCAGCAGTACAAACAGGGTGGCTAACTATGGCTACACCTTC.

The V call is TRBV13, the J call TRBJ2-2; D possibly corresponds to TRBD1 (6 bases). Germline V gene lookup returns CDR1 PRHDT and CDR2 FYEKMQ (reference sequence). The CDR3 covers 16 residues. Between the trimmed V and J ends, which lost 4 bases and 5 bases, there was a span of 17 bases. The CDR3 nucleotides are TGTGCCAGCAGCTCGAGCCAGGGGTTGGGAACCGGGGAGCTGTTTTTT. Encoded protein: CASSSSQGLGTGELFF. The full variable domain, its missing parts supplied by reference TRBV13 and TRBJ2-2, is AAGVIQSPRHLIKEKRETATLKCYPIPRHDTVYWYQQGPGQDPQFLISFYEKMQSDKGSIPDRFSAQQFSDYHSELNMSSLELGDSALYFCASSSSQGLGTGELFFGEGSRLTVL.

The V gene is TRBV9, the J gene TRBJ2-2; 8 bases are shared with TRBD2. The CDR3 is made up of 16 amino acids. The germline CDR1 and CDR2 sequences are SGDLS and YYNGEE. The V and J ends lost 4 bases and 6 bases, in that order; junction bases with no gene match: 11. CDR3 residues: CASSTLTGLAPGELFF. The DNA of the CDR3 is TGTGCCAGCAGCACCCTTACCGGACTAGCTCCCGGGGAGCTGTTTTTT.

V is TRBV7-9 and J is TRBJ1-1; maybe TRBD1 (5 bases). Trimming left V 3 bases short and J 4 bases short, with 12 bases between. The CDR3 has 14 residues. From germline, CDR1 is SEHNR and CDR2 FQNEAQ (reference sequence). In DNA form, the CDR3 reads TGTGCCAGCAGCTTGGGCAGGGATCTCACTGAAGCTTTCTTT. Translation: CASSLGRDLTEAFF.

The chain is built from TRBV7-2 and TRBJ1-1; 9 nucleotides agree with TRBD1. The CDR3 loop spans 17 amino acids. The V and J ends lost 2 bases and 0 bases, in that order; junction bases with no gene match: 7. Germline V gives CDR1 SGHTA, CDR2 FQGNSA. The CDR3 DNA reads TGTGCCAGCAGCTTACACCACAGGGGGCGGGTGAACACTGAAGCTTTCTTT. Translating gives CASSLHHRGRVNTEAFF. Filled out from reference TRBV7-2 and TRBJ1-1, the complete variable domain reads GAGVSQSPSNKVTEKGKDVELRCDPISGHTALYWYRQSLGQGLEFLIYFQGNSAPDKSGLPSDRFSAERTGGSVSTLTIQRTQQEDSAVYLCASSLHHRGRVNTEAFFGQGTRLTVV.

This clone has only one observation. The genes are TRBV7-9 and TRBJ1-6; D is perhaps TRBD1 (6 bases). This CDR3 contains 17 residues. Trimming left V 5 bases short and J 9 bases short, with 23 bases between. CDR1 SEHNR and CDR2 FQNEAQ come from the germline V gene (reference sequence). This CDR3 is CASSLTGMSPIGSPLHF. For the CDR3, the DNA is TGTGCCAGCAGCCTAACAGGGATGTCACCAATAGGTTCACCCCTCCACTTT. The variable domain in full, completed from reference TRBV7-9 and TRBJ1-6, reads DTGVSQNPRHKITKRGQNVTFRCDPISEHNRLYWYRQTLGQGPEFLTYFQNEAQLEKSRLLSDRFSAERPKGSFSTLEIQRTEQGDSAMYLCASSLTGMSPIGSPLHFGNGTRLTVT.

A note on this clone: Other DNA sequences of this sample code for an identical CDR3. The chain employs TRBV28 and TRBJ2-7, with TRBD1 identical over 9 bases. This CDR3 has 14 amino acids. The trim removed 3 bases at V and 3 bases at J, leaving 3 bases unmatched. CDR1 and CDR2 (germline): MDHEN, SYDVKM. CDR3 residues: CASSFPGQGYEQYF. The CDR3 DNA reads TGTGCCAGCAGTTTTCCGGGACAGGGCTACGAGCAGTACTTC.

The chain links TRBV7-9 to TRBJ1-2, with 8 nucleotides matching TRBD1. This CDR3 is built from 14 residues. CDR1 and CDR2 (germline): SEHNR, FQNEAQ (reference sequence). Losses at the gene ends were 1 base for V and 4 bases for J; bases not matched to a gene: 2. The CDR3 protein is CASSLEGQGYGYTF. As DNA, the CDR3 is TGTGCCAGCAGCTTAGAAGGACAGGGCTATGGCTACACCTTC.

The chain joins TRBV29-1 to TRBJ1-2, with 7 bases lining up with TRBD1. With 4 bases clipped from V and 2 bases from J, the junction kept 7 bases outside the gene matches. CDR1 SQVTM and CDR2 ANQGSEA come from the germline V gene. The CDR3 length is 14 residues. CDR3 sequence reads: CSVGDSKTNYGYTF. The CDR3 region has the DNA TGCAGCGTTGGGGACAGTAAGACAAACTATGGCTACACCTTC.

This chain uses TRBV7-2 with TRBJ1-1; no firm D call. The CDR3 totals 13 residues. The V end was cut by 3 bases, the J end by 7 bases, with 12 bases between. Germline V gives CDR1 SGHTA, CDR2 FQGNSA. The CDR3 DNA sequence: TGTGCCAGCAGCTTGACTGGGTTGGGTGAAGCTTTCTTT. Its protein product is CASSLTGLGEAFF. The complete variable domain, with remaining parts taken from reference TRBV7-2 and TRBJ1-1, reads GAGVSQSPSNKVTEKGKDVELRCDPISGHTALYWYRQSLGQGLEFLIYFQGNSAPDKSGLPSDRFSAERTGGSVSTLTIQRTQQEDSAVYLCASSLTGLGEAFFGQGTRLTVV.

Remarks on this clone: This same CDR3 is encoded by further DNA sequences in the sample. This chain's CDR3 is CASSSGTGSYEQYF. The CDR3 DNA is TGCGCCAGCAGCTCCGGGACAGGGAGCTACGAGCAGTACTTC. The rearrangement uses TRBV5-1 and TRBJ2-7; 9 bases map to TRBD1. From germline, CDR1 is SGHRS and CDR2 YFSETQ. Trimming at V came to 3 bases and at J to 3 bases, leaving 4 bases not matched to a gene. The CDR3 length is 14 residues.

The gene calls are TRBV29-1 and TRBJ2-7, with TRBD1 as a possible D gene (5 bases). The CDR3 length is 13 residues. V was pared by 7 bases and J by 0 bases, with 13 bases between. Germline V CDR1 and CDR2: SQVTM, ANQGSEA. The CDR3 DNA reads as TGCAGCGCAGAGACAGACCTCTCCTACGAGCAGTACTTC. It is translated as CSAETDLSYEQYF.

The chain has TRBV5-8 and TRBJ1-5, with TRBD1 identical over 10 bases. The CDR3 length is 13 residues. Trimming cost V 4 bases and J 5 bases; bases outside gene matches: 0. Germline loops: CDR1 SGHTS, CDR2 YDEGEE. The CDR3 loop is CASSGTGDQPQHF. CDR3 coding DNA: TGTGCCAGCAGCGGGACAGGGGATCAGCCCCAGCATTTT.

The chain recombines TRBV11-1 with TRBJ2-1; 7 bases agree with TRBD2. V lost 2 bases, J lost 4 bases, and 2 bases stayed unmatched. The CDR3 is made up of 14 amino acids. CDR1 is SGHAT and CDR2 is FQDESV in the germline V gene (reference sequence). Written as DNA, the CDR3 is TGTGCCAGCAGCTTACAACTAGCGTACAATGAGCAGTTCTTC. It translates to CASSLQLAYNEQFF.

The chain is built from TRBV6-1 and TRBJ2-7; possibly TRBD1 for D (5 bases). This CDR3 is built from 13 residues. The germline CDR1 and CDR2 sequences are MNHNS and SASEGT. V was shortened by 10 bases and J by 0 bases, with 13 bases between the two germline ends. The CDR3 reads CATLNRGSYEQYF. The CDR3 DNA reads TGTGCCACCCTGAATAGGGGCTCCTACGAGCAGTACTTC.

This sequence joins TRBV7-9 and TRBJ1-2, with D hard to call. The CDR3 sequence is 12 residues long. Trimming took off 1 base at V and 4 bases at J, with 4 bases between the two ends. The germline gives CDR1 SEHNR, CDR2 FQNEAQ (reference sequence). CDR3 loop: CASSLDGYGYTF. CDR3 nucleotide sequence: TGTGCCAGCAGCTTAGACGGCTATGGCTACACCTTC.

The DNA for the CDR3 is TGTGCCAGCAGGGGGACAGGGGGTTTACCAGATACGCAGTATTTT. Its protein product is CASRGTGGLPDTQYF. V is TRBV6-5 and J is TRBJ2-3; 11 bases agree with TRBD1. The V gene end was trimmed by 6 bases and the J gene end by 4 bases; junction bases not matched to a gene: 6. The CDR3 is made up of 15 amino acids. The germline V gene has CDR1 MNHEY and CDR2 SVGAGI.

The V gene is TRBV4-3, the J gene TRBJ1-3; maybe TRBD1 (6 bases). The ends were cut back, 0 bases at V and 2 bases at J, with 11 bases in the middle. Germline CDR1 and CDR2: LGHNA and YSLEER. The CDR3 has 16 residues. The CDR3 here is CASSQEYRDPGNTIYF. The CDR3 DNA sequence: TGCGCCAGCAGCCAAGAATACAGGGACCCTGGAAACACCATATATTTT.

The chain combines TRBV2 with TRBJ2-2, with D possibly being TRBD1 (6 bases). This CDR3 comprises 15 residues. V was cut by 4 bases and J by 6 bases, with 15 bases left in between. CDR1 and CDR2 (germline): SNHLY, FYNNEI. The CDR3 here is CASSGTDEGAGELFF. In nucleotides, the CDR3 is TGTGCCAGCAGTGGGACAGACGAAGGAGCCGGGGAGCTGTTTTTT.

The chain couples TRBV10-3 to TRBJ1-4; TRBD1 agrees at 9 bases. V lost 0 bases to trimming and J lost 4 bases; unmatched junction nucleotides: 3. The CDR3 is 16 amino acids. Germline-derived CDR1 and CDR2 are ENHRY and SYGVKD. This CDR3 is CAISESGTGFNEKLFF. The CDR3 nucleotides read TGTGCCATCAGTGAGTCCGGGACAGGGTTTAATGAAAAACTGTTTTTT.

This chain links TRBV6-5 with TRBJ2-7, with D possibly TRBD1 on 5 matching bases. Germline CDR1 is MNHEY and CDR2 is SVGAGI. There are 12 residues in the CDR3. V was trimmed by 9 bases and J by 4 bases, leaving 13 bases between them. CDR3 loop: CASSSGPYEQYF. In DNA form, the CDR3 reads TGTGCCAGTTCCTCAGGGCCTTACGAGCAGTACTTC.